This T cell receptor (beta chain) is from a study of PD-1 blockade in mismatch repair-deficient tumors. The CDR3 runs 16 residues. The sample holds a few counts of this clone. Every patient had mismatch repair deficiency by PCR or immunohistochemistry. TCRs were sequenced from a few patients responding to pembrolizumab. TCRdb's table, derived via immunoSEQ multiplex PCR, lists solely in-frame clones and lacks some. The table has around 100,000 clones, around three quarters seen once. The sample in question was peripheral blood, obtained 60 weeks after starting pembrolizumab. V and J are TRBV21-1 and TRBJ1-5; the DNA was not compared with TRBD1, the D call given in the table. TRBV21-1 is a listed pseudogene. The TCR originated in an adult with mismatch repair-deficient cancer. CDR3 protein: CASSIKRTGSNQPQHF. CDR3 DNA: TGTGCCAGCAGCATAAAACGGACAGGGAGCAATCAGCCCCAGCATTTT.